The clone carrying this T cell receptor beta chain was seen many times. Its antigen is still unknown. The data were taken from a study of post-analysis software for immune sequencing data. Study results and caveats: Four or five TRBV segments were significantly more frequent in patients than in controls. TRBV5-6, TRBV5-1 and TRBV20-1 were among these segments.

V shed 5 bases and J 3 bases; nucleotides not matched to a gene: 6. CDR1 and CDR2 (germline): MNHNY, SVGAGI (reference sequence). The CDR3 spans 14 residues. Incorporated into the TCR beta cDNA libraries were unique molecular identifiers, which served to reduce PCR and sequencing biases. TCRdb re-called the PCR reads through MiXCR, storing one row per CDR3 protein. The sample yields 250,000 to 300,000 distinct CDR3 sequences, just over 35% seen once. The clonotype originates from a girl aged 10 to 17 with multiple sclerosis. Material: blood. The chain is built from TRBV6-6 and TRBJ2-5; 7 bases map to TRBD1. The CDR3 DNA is TGTGCCAGCAGTGTCCGACAGGGAGAAGAGACCCAGTACTTC. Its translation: CASSVRQGEETQYF.